This T cell receptor beta chain stems from a study of Ad26.COV2.S vaccination and SARS-CoV-2 variants. Looking at the study overall: Once, or twice with 56 days between doses, Ad26.COV2.S was given intramuscularly.

Comments on this clone: Its antigen is unknown.

Per germline, CDR1 LNHNV and CDR2 YYDKDF (reference sequence). The CDR3 is 14 amino acids. Deletions cut 0 bases from V and 8 bases from J, with 13 bases between. Treatment: roughly 18 received Ad26.COV2.S at low or high dose, single or two shots; roughly five received placebo; per-sample allocation not given. Vaccine and placebo recipients were sampled on day 63 after the first injection. The assay was immunoSEQ multiplex PCR, and TCRdb's table has in-frame clones only and misses some. Among about 420,000 clones listed, around nine tenths were seen once. Study-wide results and limits: Possible underestimation of total T cell responses by the TCR breadth and depth analyses was noted.

The clonotype was recovered from a person between 18 and 59 years old who received the Ad26.COV2.S COVID-19 vaccine or a placebo. This specimen consisted of peripheral blood, obtained in a trial of Ad26.COV2.S vaccine versus placebo. This chain links TRBV15 with TRBJ1-2, with no clear D. The CDR3 sequence: CATSRDLGAVGYTF. The CDR3 DNA reads TGTGCCACCAGCAGAGATCTAGGTGCGGTCGGCTACACCTTC. Variable domain in full (rest from reference TRBV15 and TRBJ1-2): DAMVIQNPRYQVTQFGKPVTLSCSQTLNHNVMYWYQQKSSQAPKLLFHYYDKDFNNEADTPDNFQSRRPNTSFCFLDIRSPGLGDTAMYLCATSRDLGAVGYTFGSGTRLTVV.